These T cell receptor beta chains were read from a single sample in a study of CD8+ T cells in alopecia areata. Profiled with immunoSEQ multiplex PCR; TCRdb holds only in-frame clones, not every one. The sample records 120,000 to 150,000 clones, around 47% being singletons. The specimen sequenced was CD4+ T cells sorted from blood. The receptors derive from a human donor with alopecia areata. The CDR3 runs from the conserved cysteine through the conserved F or W. The order of the fields is clone size, V gene, D gene, J gene, CDR3 DNA, CDR3 protein. The D gene is left open where the match is weak. The listing skips clone size in some rows; elsewhere it reads once, few, many or a size class.

>few|TRBV2|NA|TRBJ1-2
TGTGCCAGCAATCCGGACGGGAACTATGGCTACACCTTC
CASNPDGNYGYTF
>few|TRBV5-6|NA|TRBJ1-5
TGTGCCAGCAGCTTCTACGGGAATCAGCCCCAGCATTTT
CASSFYGNQPQHF
>NA|TRBV2|NA|TRBJ2-1
TGTGCCAGCAGTGTGTTTGGGAATGAGCAGTTCTTC
CASSVFGNEQFF
>few|TRBV6-1|NA|TRBJ2-6
TGTGCCAGCAGTGCCCACGGACGGTTAGATGGGGCCAACGTCCTGACTTTC
CASSAHGRLDGANVLTF
>NA|TRBV5-1|NA|TRBJ2-1
TGCGCCAGCAGCTTGGAGATAGGGCCGATCTTC
CASSLEIGPIF
>NA|TRBV2|NA|TRBJ2-1
TGTGCCAGCAGAAGTTCCGAGAGATCCTACAATGAGCAGTTCTTC
CASRSSERSYNEQFF
>few|TRBV30|NA|TRBJ2-2
TGTGCCTGGTCGCCGGGGCAGTCCACCGGGGAGCTGTTTTTT
CAWSPGQSTGELFF
>NA|TRBV27|NA|TRBJ2-7
TGTGCCAGCAGTTTAATAGGAAGCGAGGGCTACGAGCAGTACTTC
CASSLIGSEGYEQYF
>NA|TRBV5-1|TRBD2|TRBJ2-1
TGCGCCAGCAGCAAGGGGACTAGTTTGGGTGAGCAGTTCTTC
CASSKGTSLGEQFF
>few|TRBV5-1|NA|TRBJ2-7
TGCGCCAGCAGCGTTTGGACCGGGCTGGGCTACGAGCAGTACTTC
CASSVWTGLGYEQYF
>NA|TRBV5-1|NA|TRBJ2-5
TGCGCCAGCAGCTTGGCTCTAGCTCAGGAGACCCAGTACTTC
CASSLALAQETQYF
>NA|TRBV29-1|TRBD1|TRBJ2-1
TGCAGCGTTTTTCCGCCGGGACAGGGGCACCTGCTGTTCTTC
CSVFPPGQGHLLFF
>few|TRBV7-3|NA|TRBJ2-7
TGTGCCAGCAGCCCCCAGACAGCACCCTACGAGCAGTACTTC
CASSPQTAPYEQYF
>few|TRBV11-2|TRBD2|TRBJ2-5
TGTGCCAGCAGGATGTGGGGACTATCCCAAGAGACCCAGTACTTC
CASRMWGLSQETQYF
>NA|TRBV27|NA|TRBJ2-7
TGTGCCAGCAGTTTCGGGGGCACTATTATCGAGCAGTACTTC
CASSFGGTIIEQYF
>NA|TRBV4-1|NA|TRBJ1-2
TGCGCCAGCAGCCAGGACCCTTACAACTATGGCTACACCTTC
CASSQDPYNYGYTF
>few|TRBV6-6|NA|TRBJ2-4
TGTGCCAGCAGCTTAGGAGAACTAGGTACCTACATTCAGTACTTC
CASSLGELGTYIQYF
>NA|TRBV18|NA|TRBJ1-1
TGTGCCAGCTCAACGGGACGGCCCATGAACACTGAAGCTTTCTTT
CASSTGRPMNTEAFF
>NA|TRBV5-1|NA|TRBJ2-5
TGCGCCAGCAGGGATCAAGAGACCCAGTACTTC
CASRDQETQYF
>many|TRBV5-6|TRBD2|TRBJ2-1
TGTGCCAGCAGCTTGGCTAGCGGCTCCTACAATGAGCAGTTCTTC
CASSLASGSYNEQFF
>NA|TRBV7-9|TRBD1|TRBJ2-5
TGTGCCAGCAGCCGGATACAGGGGGAGGAGACCCAGTACTTC
CASSRIQGEETQYF
>few|TRBV29-1|NA|TRBJ2-5
TGCAGCGTTGGACTAGTGAAAGAGACCCAGTACTTC
CSVGLVKETQYF
>NA|TRBV7-9|NA|TRBJ1-1
TGTGCCAGCAGCTTAAGGACAGCCCTGAACACTGAAGCTTTCTTT
CASSLRTALNTEAFF
>few|TRBV7-2|NA|TRBJ2-3
TGTGCCAGCGGTCTAGGTAGTAGCGGTGATACGCAGTATTTT
CASGLGSSGDTQYF
>NA|TRBV27|NA|TRBJ1-1
TGTGCCAGCAGTTTGTACAGCAACACTGAAGCTTTCTTT
CASSLYSNTEAFF
>few|TRBV5-4|TRBD1|TRBJ2-1
TGTGCCAGCACCAGAGGGACAGGACTCTCCTACAATGAGCAGTTCTTC
CASTRGTGLSYNEQFF
>NA|TRBV7-9|TRBD2|TRBJ2-3
TGTGCCAGCAGCCTAGACGGGACTAGCGTTTCAGATACGCAGTATTTT
CASSLDGTSVSDTQYF
>NA|TRBV27|TRBD2|TRBJ2-7
TGTGCCAGCAGTTTACAGGGACTACCCTACGAGCAGTACTTC
CASSLQGLPYEQYF
>NA|TRBV9|NA|TRBJ2-7
TGTGCCAGCAGCGTAGGTCGAGACAGCTTCTACGAGCAGTACTTC
CASSVGRDSFYEQYF
>few|TRBV15|NA|TRBJ2-5
TGTGCCACCAGCAGAGCTGGGGGAGAGACCCAGTACTTC
CATSRAGGETQYF
>NA|TRBV4-1|TRBD2|TRBJ2-7
TGCGCCAGCAGCCATAAGGGTAGCGGGAGAACCTACGAGCAGTACTTC
CASSHKGSGRTYEQYF
>NA|TRBV6-6|TRBD2|TRBJ2-5
TGTGCCAGCAGGAGTAGCGGGGACCAAGAGACCCAGTACTTC
CASRSSGDQETQYF
>once|TRBV29-1|NA|TRBJ1-1
TGCAGCGTTGTGGAACCCAGGGACACTGAAGCTTTCTTT
CSVVEPRDTEAFF
>NA|TRBV5-1|NA|TRBJ2-5
TGCGCCAGCAGCTTCAGGGGAGGTCGAGAGACCCAGTACTTC
CASSFRGGRETQYF
>NA|TRBV5-6|NA|TRBJ1-1
TGTGCCAGCAGCCCCCGTAAGAACACTGAAGCTTTCTTT
CASSPRKNTEAFF
>NA|TRBV28|TRBD2|TRBJ2-5
TGTGCCAGCAGCCTACCCCAGAGGGGAGGGGCAGAGACCCAGTACTTC
CASSLPQRGGAETQYF
>NA|TRBV29-1|NA|TRBJ2-7
TGCAGCGTCACTAACGGCTACGAGCAGTACTTC
CSVTNGYEQYF
>few|TRBV5-6|NA|TRBJ1-2
TGTGCCAGCAGCTTGGGTGGGTTTGGCTACACCTTC
CASSLGGFGYTF
>once|TRBV5-1|NA|TRBJ2-6
TGCGCCAGCAGCTTGGTGGCAGGGCAAGGTTGGGCCAACGTCCTGACTTTC
CASSLVAGQGWANVLTF
>few|TRBV28|TRBD2|TRBJ2-1
TGTGCCAGCAGTTTGTGGGAGGGCCAGTTCTTC
CASSLWEGQFF
>NA|TRBV6-5|TRBD1|TRBJ1-2
TGTGCCAGCAGCCCCACAGGGGGAGGCTATGGCTACACCTTC
CASSPTGGGYGYTF
>few|TRBV5-1|NA|TRBJ2-3
TGCGCCAGCAGCGCGTCCACAGATACGCAGTATTTT
CASSASTDTQYF
>NA|TRBV28|NA|TRBJ1-2
TGTGCCAGCAGTCCCGACATGTATGGCTACACCTTC
CASSPDMYGYTF
>NA|TRBV9|TRBD2|TRBJ2-2
TGTGCCAGCAAAACAGCGGGAGGGCCCACCGGGGAGCTGTTTTTT
CASKTAGGPTGELFF
>NA|TRBV7-9|TRBD1|TRBJ2-1
TGTGCCAGCAGTCAAACAGGGGGCGCCTACAATGAGCAGTTCTTC
CASSQTGGAYNEQFF
>NA|TRBV7-3|NA|TRBJ2-3
TGTGCCAGCAGCCCACGGGCAGATTGGGATACGCAGTATTTT
CASSPRADWDTQYF
>NA|TRBV18|TRBD2|TRBJ2-3
TGTGCCAGCTCACCACTGCCGGCTAGCGGGACCCGGACAGATACGCAGTATTTT
CASSPLPASGTRTDTQYF
>NA|TRBV5-1|NA|TRBJ2-3
TGCGCCAGCACAAGGACAGACACAGATACGCAGTATTTT
CASTRTDTDTQYF
>NA|TRBV5-1|TRBD1|TRBJ2-7
TGCGCCAGCAGCTGGGGACAGGGTCCTTACGAGCAGTACTTC
CASSWGQGPYEQYF
>NA|TRBV28|TRBD1|TRBJ2-1
TGTGCCAGCAGTGGACCGGGACAGAACAATGAGCAGTTCTTC
CASSGPGQNNEQFF
>NA|TRBV5-1|TRBD1|TRBJ2-7
TGCGCCAGCAGCTGGACAGGGGGCGCGGTCTACGAGCAGTACTTC
CASSWTGGAVYEQYF